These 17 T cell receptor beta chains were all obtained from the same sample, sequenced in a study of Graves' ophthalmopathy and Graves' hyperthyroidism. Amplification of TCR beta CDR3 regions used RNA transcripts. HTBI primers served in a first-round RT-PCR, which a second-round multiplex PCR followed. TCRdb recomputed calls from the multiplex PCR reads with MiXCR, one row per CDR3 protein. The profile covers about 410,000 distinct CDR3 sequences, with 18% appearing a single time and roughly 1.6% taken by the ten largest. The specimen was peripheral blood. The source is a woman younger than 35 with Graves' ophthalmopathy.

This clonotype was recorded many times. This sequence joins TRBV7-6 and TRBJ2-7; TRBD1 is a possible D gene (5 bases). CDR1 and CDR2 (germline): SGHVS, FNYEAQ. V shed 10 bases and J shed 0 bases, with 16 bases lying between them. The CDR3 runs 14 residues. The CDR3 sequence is CATRPRQSSYEQYF. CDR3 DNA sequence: TGTGCCACCAGACCCAGACAGAGCTCCTACGAGCAGTACTTC.

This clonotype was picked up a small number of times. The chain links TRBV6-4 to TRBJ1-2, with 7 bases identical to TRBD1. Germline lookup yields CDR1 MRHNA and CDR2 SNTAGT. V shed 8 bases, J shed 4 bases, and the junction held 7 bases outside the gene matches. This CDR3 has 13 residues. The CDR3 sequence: CASGEGQIYGYTF. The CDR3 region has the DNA TGTGCCAGCGGGGAGGGACAGATCTATGGCTACACCTTC.

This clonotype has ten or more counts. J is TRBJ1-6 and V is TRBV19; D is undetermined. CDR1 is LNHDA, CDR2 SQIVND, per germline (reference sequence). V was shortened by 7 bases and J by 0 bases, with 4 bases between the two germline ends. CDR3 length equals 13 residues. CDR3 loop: CASMRSYNSPLHF. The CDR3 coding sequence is TGTGCCAGTATGCGCTCCTATAATTCACCCCTCCACTTT.

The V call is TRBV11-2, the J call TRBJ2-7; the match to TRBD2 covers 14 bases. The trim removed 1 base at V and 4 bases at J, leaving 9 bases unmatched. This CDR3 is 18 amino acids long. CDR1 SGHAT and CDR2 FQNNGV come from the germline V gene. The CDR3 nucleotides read TGTGCCAGCAGCTTAGGCGGGACTAGCGGGAGCTCGGGTTACGAGCAGTACTTC. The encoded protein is CASSLGGTSGSSGYEQYF.

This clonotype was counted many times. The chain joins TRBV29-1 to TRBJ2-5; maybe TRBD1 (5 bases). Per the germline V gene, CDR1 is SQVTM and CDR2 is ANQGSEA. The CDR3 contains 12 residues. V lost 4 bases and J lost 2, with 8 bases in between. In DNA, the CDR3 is TGCAGCGTTGTAAGACAGCAAGAGACCCAGTACTTC. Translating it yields CSVVRQQETQYF.

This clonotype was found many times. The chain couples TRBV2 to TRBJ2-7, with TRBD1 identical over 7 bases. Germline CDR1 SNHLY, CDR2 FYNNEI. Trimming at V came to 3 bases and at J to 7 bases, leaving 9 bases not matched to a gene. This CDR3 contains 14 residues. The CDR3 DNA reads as TGTGCCAGCAGTGATGATCCACAGGGGCGAGAGCAGTACTTC. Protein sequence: CASSDDPQGREQYF.

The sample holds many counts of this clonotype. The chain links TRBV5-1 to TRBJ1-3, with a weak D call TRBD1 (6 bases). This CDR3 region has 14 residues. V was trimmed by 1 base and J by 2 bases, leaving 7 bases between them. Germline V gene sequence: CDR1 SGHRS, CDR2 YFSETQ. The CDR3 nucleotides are TGCGCCAGCAGCTTGACAGGGACTGGAAACACCATATATTTT. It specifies CASSLTGTGNTIYF.

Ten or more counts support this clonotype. CDR3 region: CASSLAGIYSPLHF. CDR3 coding DNA: TGTGCCAGCAGCTTAGCAGGGATCTATTCACCCCTCCACTTT. The rearrangement uses TRBV7-9 and TRBJ1-6; D is unresolved. Trimming shortened V by 0 bases and J by 8 bases, and 8 bases separated the two germline ends. Germline V gene data show CDR1 as SEHNR and CDR2 as FQNEAQ (reference sequence). This CDR3 has 14 residues. The variable domain in full, with the rest retrieved from reference TRBV7-9 and TRBJ1-6, is DTGVSQNPRHKITKRGQNVTFRCDPISEHNRLYWYRQTLGQGPEFLTYFQNEAQLEKSRLLSDRFSAERPKGSFSTLEIQRTEQGDSAMYLCASSLAGIYSPLHFGNGTRLTVT.

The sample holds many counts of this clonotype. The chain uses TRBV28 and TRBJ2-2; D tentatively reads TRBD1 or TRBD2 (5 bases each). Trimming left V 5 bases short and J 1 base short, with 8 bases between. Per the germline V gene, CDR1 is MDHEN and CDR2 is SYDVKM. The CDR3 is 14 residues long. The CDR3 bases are TGTGCCAGCAGTCCAGGGAGGAACACCGGGGAGCTGTTTTTT. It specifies CASSPGRNTGELFF.

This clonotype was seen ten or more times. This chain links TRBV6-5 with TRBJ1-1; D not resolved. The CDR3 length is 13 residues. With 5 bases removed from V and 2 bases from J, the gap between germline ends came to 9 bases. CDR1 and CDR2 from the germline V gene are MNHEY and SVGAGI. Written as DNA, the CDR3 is TGTGCCAGCAGTACGACTTCAAACACTGAAGCTTTCTTT. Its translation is CASSTTSNTEAFF.

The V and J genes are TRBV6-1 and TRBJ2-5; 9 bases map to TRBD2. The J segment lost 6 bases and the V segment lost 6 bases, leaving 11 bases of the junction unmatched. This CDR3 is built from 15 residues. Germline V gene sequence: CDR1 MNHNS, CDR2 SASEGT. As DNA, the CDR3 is TGTGCCAGCAGCCAAATAGCGGGAGTAGGGAAGACCCAGTACTTC. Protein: CASSQIAGVGKTQYF.

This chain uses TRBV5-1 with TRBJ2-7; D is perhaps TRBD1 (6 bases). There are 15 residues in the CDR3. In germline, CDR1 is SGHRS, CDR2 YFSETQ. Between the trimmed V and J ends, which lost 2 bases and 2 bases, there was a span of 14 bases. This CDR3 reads CASSFPDRGAYEQYF. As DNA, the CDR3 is TGCGCCAGCAGCTTCCCGGACAGAGGGGCCTACGAGCAGTACTTC.

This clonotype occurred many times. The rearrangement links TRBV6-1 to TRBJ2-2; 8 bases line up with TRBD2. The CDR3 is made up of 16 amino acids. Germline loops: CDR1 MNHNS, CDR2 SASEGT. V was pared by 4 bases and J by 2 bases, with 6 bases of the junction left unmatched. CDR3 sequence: CASSGGTSQNTGELFF. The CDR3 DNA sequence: TGTGCCAGCAGTGGTGGGACTAGTCAAAACACCGGGGAGCTGTTTTTT.

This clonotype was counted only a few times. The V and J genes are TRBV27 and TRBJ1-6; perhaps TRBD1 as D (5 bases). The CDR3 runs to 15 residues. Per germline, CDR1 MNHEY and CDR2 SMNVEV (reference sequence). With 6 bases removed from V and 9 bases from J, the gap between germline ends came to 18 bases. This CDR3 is CASRIGAVGGSPLHF. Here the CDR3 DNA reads TGTGCCAGCAGGATCGGGGCCGTGGGAGGTTCACCCCTCCACTTT.

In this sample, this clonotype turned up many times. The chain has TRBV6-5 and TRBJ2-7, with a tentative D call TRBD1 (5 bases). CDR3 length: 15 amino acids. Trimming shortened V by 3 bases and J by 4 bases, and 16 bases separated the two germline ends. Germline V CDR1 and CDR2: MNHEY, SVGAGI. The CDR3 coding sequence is TGTGCCAGCAGTTATGATAGGGGAAGGATGTACGAGCAGTACTTC. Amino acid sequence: CASSYDRGRMYEQYF.

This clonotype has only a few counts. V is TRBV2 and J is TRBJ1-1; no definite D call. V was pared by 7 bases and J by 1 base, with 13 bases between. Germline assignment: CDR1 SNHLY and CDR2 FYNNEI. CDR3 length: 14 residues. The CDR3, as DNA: TGTGCCAGCATTGTTGGCACAACGAACACTGAAGCTTTCTTT. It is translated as CASIVGTTNTEAFF. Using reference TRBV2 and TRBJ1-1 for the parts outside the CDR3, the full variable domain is EPEVTQTPSHQVTQMGQEVILRCVPISNHLYFYWYRQILGQKVEFLVSFYNNEISEKSEIFDDQFSVERPDGSNFTLKIRSTKLEDSAMYFCASIVGTTNTEAFFGQGTRLTVV.

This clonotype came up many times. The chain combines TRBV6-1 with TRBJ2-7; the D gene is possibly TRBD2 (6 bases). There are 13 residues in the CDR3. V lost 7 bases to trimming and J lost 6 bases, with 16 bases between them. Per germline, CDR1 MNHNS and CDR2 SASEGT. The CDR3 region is CASTTGTSVEQYF. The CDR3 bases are TGTGCCAGCACCACCGGGACTTCCGTCGAGCAGTACTTC.